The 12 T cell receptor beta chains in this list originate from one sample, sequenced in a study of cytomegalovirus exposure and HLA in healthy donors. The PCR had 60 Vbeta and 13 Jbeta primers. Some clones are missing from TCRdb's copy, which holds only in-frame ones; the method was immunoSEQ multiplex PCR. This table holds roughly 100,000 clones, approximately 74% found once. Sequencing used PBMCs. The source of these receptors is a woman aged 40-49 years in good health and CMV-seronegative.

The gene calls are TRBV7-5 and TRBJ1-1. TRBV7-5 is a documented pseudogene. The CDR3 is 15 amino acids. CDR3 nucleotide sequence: TGTGCCAGAAGTCCCCTCGGGGGGATGAACACTGAAGCTTTCTTT. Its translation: CARSPLGGMNTEAFF.

For the CDR3, the DNA is TGTGCCAGCAGCCCCTCCAGCTCCTACAATGAGCAGTTCTTC. Its protein product is CASSPSSSYNEQFF. The V call is TRBV11-1, the J call TRBJ2-1; D gene ambiguous. Germline loops: CDR1 SGHAT, CDR2 FQDESV (reference sequence). The CDR3 sequence is 14 residues long. V was trimmed by 5 bases and J by 0 bases, leaving 8 bases between them. Full variable domain (missing parts from reference TRBV11-1 and TRBJ2-1): EAEVAQSPRYKITEKSQAVAFWCDPISGHATLYWYRQILGQGPELLVQFQDESVVDDSQLPKDRFSAERLKGVDSTLKIQPAELGDSAMYLCASSPSSSYNEQFFGPGTRLTVL.

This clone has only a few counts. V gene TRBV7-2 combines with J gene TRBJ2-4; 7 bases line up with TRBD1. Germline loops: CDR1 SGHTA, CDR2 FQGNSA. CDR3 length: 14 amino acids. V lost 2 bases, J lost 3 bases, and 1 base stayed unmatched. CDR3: CASSLRQGKNIQYF. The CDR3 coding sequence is TGTGCCAGCAGCTTAAGACAGGGCAAAAACATTCAGTACTTC.

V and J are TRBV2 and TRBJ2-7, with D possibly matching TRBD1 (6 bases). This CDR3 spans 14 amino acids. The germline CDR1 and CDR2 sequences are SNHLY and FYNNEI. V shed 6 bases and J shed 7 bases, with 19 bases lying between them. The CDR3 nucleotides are TGTGCCAGCAGGGGGGCTACACCAACGGGGGAGCAGTACTTC. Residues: CASRGATPTGEQYF. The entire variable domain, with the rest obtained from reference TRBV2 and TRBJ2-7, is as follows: EPEVTQTPSHQVTQMGQEVILRCVPISNHLYFYWYRQILGQKVEFLVSFYNNEISEKSEIFDDQFSVERPDGSNFTLKIRSTKLEDSAMYFCASRGATPTGEQYFGPGTRLTVT.

The CDR3 loop reads CASSHRGTSGSTTQYF. In DNA form, the CDR3 reads TGTGCCAGCAGTCACCGAGGGACTAGCGGGAGCACGACCCAGTACTTC. The V call is TRBV27, the J call TRBJ2-5, with TRBD2 matching 14 bases. The CDR3 has 16 residues. Germline V lookup: CDR1 MNHEY, CDR2 SMNVEV (reference sequence). After removal of 5 bases from V and 7 bases from J, the junction contained 9 bases not matched to a gene.

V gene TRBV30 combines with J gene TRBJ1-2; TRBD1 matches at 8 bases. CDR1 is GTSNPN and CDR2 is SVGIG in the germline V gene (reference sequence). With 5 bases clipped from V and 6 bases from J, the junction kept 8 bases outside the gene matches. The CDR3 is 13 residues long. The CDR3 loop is CAWEPTGVNGYTF. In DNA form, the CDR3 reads TGTGCCTGGGAACCGACAGGGGTAAATGGCTACACCTTC.

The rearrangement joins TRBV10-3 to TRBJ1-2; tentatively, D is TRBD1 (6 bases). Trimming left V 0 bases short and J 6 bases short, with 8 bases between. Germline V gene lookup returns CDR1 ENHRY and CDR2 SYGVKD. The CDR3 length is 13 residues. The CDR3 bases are TGTGCCATCAGTGAGTCTGGGGGCAATGGCTACACCTTC. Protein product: CAISESGGNGYTF.

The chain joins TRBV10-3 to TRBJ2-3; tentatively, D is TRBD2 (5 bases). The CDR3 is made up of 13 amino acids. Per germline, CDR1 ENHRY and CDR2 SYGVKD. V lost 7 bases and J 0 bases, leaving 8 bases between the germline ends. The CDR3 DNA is TGTGCCATCATACGCGGGAGCACAGATACGCAGTATTTT. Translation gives CAIIRGSTDTQYF.

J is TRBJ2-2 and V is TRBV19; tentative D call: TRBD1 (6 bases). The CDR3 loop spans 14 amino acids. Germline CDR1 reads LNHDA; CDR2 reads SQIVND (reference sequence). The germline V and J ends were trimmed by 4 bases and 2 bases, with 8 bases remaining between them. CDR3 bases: TGTGCCAGTAGTACGGACAGCAACACCGGGGAGCTGTTTTTT. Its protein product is CASSTDSNTGELFF.

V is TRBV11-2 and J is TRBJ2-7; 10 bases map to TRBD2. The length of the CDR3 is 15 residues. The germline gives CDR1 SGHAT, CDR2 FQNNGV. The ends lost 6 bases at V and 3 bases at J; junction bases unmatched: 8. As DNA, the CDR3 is TGTGCCAGCAGACCGACCGGGACTAGCGTCTACGAGCAGTACTTC. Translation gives CASRPTGTSVYEQYF.

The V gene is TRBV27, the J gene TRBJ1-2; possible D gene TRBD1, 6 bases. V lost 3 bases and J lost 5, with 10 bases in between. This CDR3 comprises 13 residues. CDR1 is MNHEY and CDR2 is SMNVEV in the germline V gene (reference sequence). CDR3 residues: CASSFDRRYGYTF. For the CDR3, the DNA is TGTGCCAGCAGTTTTGACAGGAGGTATGGCTACACCTTC.

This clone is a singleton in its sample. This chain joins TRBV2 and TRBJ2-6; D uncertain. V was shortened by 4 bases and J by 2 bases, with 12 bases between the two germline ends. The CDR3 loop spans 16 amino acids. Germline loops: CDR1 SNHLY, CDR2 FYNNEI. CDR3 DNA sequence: TGTGCCAGCAGTGGGTCTAACGTGGCTGGGGCCAACGTCCTGACTTTC. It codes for CASSGSNVAGANVLTF.